The subject of this entry is one TCR beta chain. J gave up 4 bases and V 5 bases, and 4 bases lay outside the gene matches. Per germline, CDR1 LGHDT and CDR2 YNNKEL (reference sequence). The length of the CDR3 is 14 residues. In the original processing: The authors estimated nucleated cell counts from reference gene primer amplification. Sequencing was performed with immunoSEQ multiplex PCR; in TCRdb, only in-frame clones are kept and a portion is missing. V, J and clone size are those of that table, while D and trimming were read from the DNA. The sample gives about 69,000 clones, about four fifths of which show up once; 10% to 15% is in the top ten. These data originate in a study of blood T cell repertoires in COVID-19.

The chain joins TRBV3-1 (or the pseudogene TRBV3-2) to TRBJ1-3; 8 positions match TRBD1. The clonotype comes from a man in his fifties or sixties with COVID-19, enrolled during active disease. Specimen: peripheral blood. The chain's CDR3 is CASSYGQGGNTIYF. In DNA, the CDR3 is TGTGCCAGCAGCTACGGACAGGGCGGAAACACCATATATTTT.